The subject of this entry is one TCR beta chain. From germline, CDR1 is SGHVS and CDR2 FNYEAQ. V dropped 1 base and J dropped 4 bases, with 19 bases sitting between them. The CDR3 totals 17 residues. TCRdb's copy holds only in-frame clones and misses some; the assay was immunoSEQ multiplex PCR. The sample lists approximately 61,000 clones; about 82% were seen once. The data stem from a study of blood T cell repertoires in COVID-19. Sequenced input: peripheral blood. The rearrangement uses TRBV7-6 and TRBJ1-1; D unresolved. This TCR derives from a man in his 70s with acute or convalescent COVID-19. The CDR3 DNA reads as TGTGCCAGCAGCTTAGGAGGAGGGCGAGGTTTGGGCACTGAAGCTTTCTTT. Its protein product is CASSLGGGRGLGTEAFF.